The sequence of this TCR beta chain was determined in a study of T-cell reconstitution after alpha-beta-depleted transplantation in children. The authors prepared the TCRbeta library with unique molecular identifiers. From the PCR reads, TCRdb called clonotypes with MiXCR, one entry per CDR3 protein. The data hold fewer than 1 million distinct CDR3 sequences, with roughly 15% observed a single time. Trimming stripped 4 bases from V and 4 bases from J, with 12 bases between. The CDR3 is 13 amino acids. The germline gives CDR1 SGDLS, CDR2 YYNGEE. Sequencing used PBMCs, mostly from graft donor cells, obtained 360 days after TCRalphabeta/CD19-depleted stem cell transplant. The chain is built from TRBV9 and TRBJ2-7, with no clear D. The receptor comes from a male patient aged 10 to 17 who had a stem cell transplant for acute lymphoblastic leukemia, so the T cells may come from the graft donor. The CDR3 spells CASSSLTGYEQYF. CDR3 coding DNA: TGTGCCAGCAGCTCCCTCACCGGGTACGAGCAGTACTTC.